Listed here are 6 T cell receptor beta chains from one sample, sequenced in a study of blood T cells in healthy people across ages. A sample-barcoded 5' primer and a J-beta primer mix were used in a second PCR of roughly 7 to 12 cycles. TCRdb redid the calling of the 5' RACE reads with MiXCR, one entry per CDR3 protein. Seen here are around 1,800,000 distinct CDR3 sequences, approximately 40% observed once, and the top ten hold 20% to 25%. The specimen was blood. The receptor source for this set is a human donor in good health.

On this clonotype itself: The missing conserved phenylalanine or tryptophan at the end of this CDR3 makes a read error likely. The CDR3 sequence: CASSLPTGSVGGGYTC. The CDR3 DNA sequence: TGTGCCAGCAGTTTACCCACAGGGAGTGTTGGGGGCGGCTACACCTGC. This chain connects TRBV7-2 to TRBJ1-2; D is perhaps TRBD1 (6 bases). The CDR3 runs to 16 residues. Germline V gene sequence: CDR1 SGHTA, CDR2 FQGNSA. Between the trimmed V and J ends, which lost 6 bases and 8 bases, there was a span of 25 bases.

V usage is TRBV4-1 and J usage is TRBJ1-6, with D perhaps TRBD1 (6 bases). There are 16 residues in the CDR3. The germline CDR1 and CDR2 sequences are MGHRA and YSYEKL. V gave up 1 base and J gave up 9 bases, with 16 bases separating them. The CDR3 DNA reads as TGCGCCAGCAGCCAAGGGGGTGGGGCAGGGGTTTCACCCCTCCACTTT. Encoded protein: CASSQGGGAGVSPLHF.

This clonotype showed up just a few times. The V gene is TRBV29-1, the J gene TRBJ2-5; D gene uncertain. This CDR3 comprises 14 residues. V shed 8 bases and J shed 1 base, with 17 bases lying between them. Looked up from germline, CDR1 is SQVTM and CDR2 is ANQGSEA. CDR3 nucleotides: TGCAGCCTCATTGAGGACGGGTTCCAAGAGACCCAGTACTTC. Encoded protein: CSLIEDGFQETQYF.

A note on this clonotype: The junction shows a germline mismatch at one end, possibly a read error. The V call is TRBV4-2, the J call TRBJ1-2; TRBD1 agrees at 10 bases. Per germline, CDR1 LGHNA and CDR2 YNFKEQ. This CDR3 comprises 15 residues. The CDR3 reads CAGSQETGGVYGYTF. The CDR3 DNA follows: TGTGCCGGCAGCCAAGAGACAGGGGGCGTCTATGGCTACACCTTC.

The chain carries TRBV7-2 and TRBJ2-1, with D tentatively TRBD1 (6 bases). Trimming cost V 2 bases and J 5 bases, with 10 bases left between them. The CDR3 is 14 amino acids. Looked up from germline, CDR1 is SGHTA and CDR2 is FQGNSA. The CDR3: CASSLMGANNEQFF. The DNA of the CDR3 is TGTGCCAGCAGCTTAATGGGGGCTAACAATGAGCAGTTCTTC. The full variable domain, in which reference TRBV7-2 and TRBJ2-1 provide the parts outside the CDR3, is GAGVSQSPSNKVTEKGKDVELRCDPISGHTALYWYRQSLGQGLEFLIYFQGNSAPDKSGLPSDRFSAERTGGSVSTLTIQRTQQEDSAVYLCASSLMGANNEQFFGPGTRLTVL.

With regard to this clonotype: Relative to the germline gene, one junction end is altered; a read error may explain this. The gene calls are TRBV13 and TRBJ1-5, with 7 bases aligning to TRBD1. Germline CDR1 reads PRHDT; CDR2 reads FYEKMQ (reference sequence). The CDR3 is 15 amino acids. The CDR3 DNA follows: TGTGCCAGCAGCCTAGGACAGGCCATTAATCAGCCCCGGCATTTT. It specifies CASSLGQAINQPRHF.